Following are 14 T cell receptor beta chains from one sample sequenced in a study of T-cell memory formation after mild COVID-19. Using its own MiXCR run on the 5' RACE reads, TCRdb lists one record per CDR3 protein. The table records under 250,000 distinct CDR3 sequences, 15% of them present only once. Sample: PBMCs or a T cell subset sorted from them (not recorded which). The receptors shown here come from an adult woman who had mild COVID-19 (a few samples of this study predate the infection). Cell type and time point are not known.

This clonotype was observed a few times. J is TRBJ2-2 and V is TRBV7-8; possibly TRBD1 for D (6 bases). This CDR3 comprises 15 residues. Per the germline V gene, CDR1 is SGHVS and CDR2 is FQNEAQ. V lost 5 bases and J lost 3, with 13 bases in between. The CDR3 protein is CASSLQGVDTGELFF. DNA of the CDR3: TGTGCCAGCAGCCTACAGGGAGTGGACACCGGGGAGCTGTTTTTT. Full variable domain (outside the CDR3, taken from reference TRBV7-8 and TRBJ2-2): GAGVSQSPRYKVAKRGQDVALRCDPISGHVSLFWYQQALGQGPEFLTYFQNEAQLDKSGLPSDRFFAERPEGSVSTLKIQRTQQEDSAVYLCASSLQGVDTGELFFGEGSRLTVL.

This clonotype has ten or more counts. The gene calls are TRBV7-8 and TRBJ1-2, with a tentative D call TRBD1 (5 bases). The V gene's germline CDR1 is SGHVS and CDR2 FQNEAQ. Trimming removed 0 bases from V and 2 bases from J, with 7 bases in between. This CDR3 comprises 14 residues. The CDR3: CASSLAGGNYGYTF. The CDR3, as DNA: TGTGCCAGCAGCTTAGCTGGGGGAAACTATGGCTACACCTTC. The whole variable domain, remainder taken from reference TRBV7-8 and TRBJ1-2, is GAGVSQSPRYKVAKRGQDVALRCDPISGHVSLFWYQQALGQGPEFLTYFQNEAQLDKSGLPSDRFFAERPEGSVSTLKIQRTQQEDSAVYLCASSLAGGNYGYTFGSGTRLTVV.

There are a few counts of this clonotype. This chain joins TRBV4-1 and TRBJ1-5; the D gene is possibly TRBD1 (5 bases). CDR3 length: 14 amino acids. V gave up 1 base and J gave up 10 bases, with 14 bases separating them. CDR1 MGHRA and CDR2 YSYEKL come from the germline V gene. CDR3 bases: TGCGCCAGCAGCCAAGGGGGCCGGGTCGGTCCCCAGCATTTT. It encodes CASSQGGRVGPQHF.

The gene calls are TRBV24-1 and TRBJ1-4, with D perhaps TRBD1 (6 bases). The CDR3 loop spans 14 amino acids. V lost 5 bases, J lost 8 bases, and 14 bases lay in between. In germline, CDR1 is KGHDR, CDR2 SFDVKD. This CDR3 is CATSASRGSEKLFF. The CDR3 bases are TGTGCCACCAGTGCTTCCAGGGGATCCGAAAAACTGTTTTTT.

There are a few counts of this clonotype. DNA for the CDR3: TGTGCCAGCAGTGATCGGACAGGGAAGGATACGCAGTATTTT. It specifies CASSDRTGKDTQYF. V and J are TRBV2 and TRBJ2-3, with 8 bases that match TRBD1. V was pared by 3 bases and J by 6 bases, with 5 bases of the junction left unmatched. Germline values: CDR1 SNHLY, CDR2 FYNNEI. This CDR3 is built from 14 residues. Full variable domain (rest looked up from reference TRBV2 and TRBJ2-3): EPEVTQTPSHQVTQMGQEVILRCVPISNHLYFYWYRQILGQKVEFLVSFYNNEISEKSEIFDDQFSVERPDGSNFTLKIRSTKLEDSAMYFCASSDRTGKDTQYFGPGTRLTVL.

This clonotype was seen a few times. The chain combines TRBV7-9 with TRBJ2-5, with 9 bases fitting TRBD1. Germline values: CDR1 SEHNR, CDR2 FQNEAQ (reference sequence). J gave up 5 bases and V 6 bases, and 10 bases lay outside the gene matches. CDR3 length equals 15 residues. The CDR3 DNA sequence: TGTGCCAGCAGACCCTCCGGGACAGGGAAGGAGACCCAGTACTTC. It encodes CASRPSGTGKETQYF.

The genes are TRBV5-6 and TRBJ2-3, with 10 bases that match TRBD1. V lost 0 bases, J lost 3 bases, and 4 bases stayed unmatched. This CDR3 has 16 amino acids. Germline V lookup: CDR1 SGHDT, CDR2 YYEEEE. The CDR3 loop reads CASSLVWTGGTDTQYF. Here the CDR3 DNA reads TGTGCCAGCAGCTTGGTTTGGACAGGGGGGACAGATACGCAGTATTTT.

This clonotype was detected a few times. The chain is built from TRBV20-1 and TRBJ2-1; 10 bases line up with TRBD2. The CDR3 extends over 16 amino acids. Per the germline V gene, CDR1 is DFQATT and CDR2 is SNEGSKA (reference sequence). The J segment lost 1 base and the V segment lost 2 bases, leaving 5 bases of the junction unmatched. In DNA, the CDR3 is TGCAGTGCTAGACTAGCGGGGGATCTTTCCTACAATGAGCAGTTCTTC. Its protein is CSARLAGDLSYNEQFF.

The sample holds a few counts of this clonotype. The chain is built from TRBV7-2 and TRBJ2-3, with 7 bases aligning to TRBD2. CDR1 and CDR2 (germline): SGHTA, FQGNSA. V was pared by 1 base and J by 13 bases, with 8 bases of the junction left unmatched. This CDR3 has 13 residues. CDR3 in amino acids: CASSLGSGQWEYF. The CDR3 DNA follows: TGTGCCAGCAGCTTAGGTAGCGGGCAATGGGAGTATTTT.

J is TRBJ1-1 and V is TRBV7-3; no clear D gene. This CDR3 region has 13 residues. V was cut by 5 bases and J by 4 bases, with 11 bases left in between. Germline CDR1 is SGHTA and CDR2 is FQGTGA. CDR3 residues: CASSQMQVTEAFF. The DNA for the CDR3 is TGTGCCAGCAGCCAAATGCAAGTCACTGAAGCTTTCTTT.

The rearrangement uses TRBV6-1 and TRBJ1-1; D is uncertain. The V and J ends lost 7 bases and 3 bases respectively, with 15 bases between them. The CDR3 totals 14 residues. CDR1 is MNHNS, CDR2 SASEGT, per germline. CDR3 nucleotides: TGTGCCAGCATCAGGTCAAGGGTGGACACTGAAGCTTTCTTT. Translation gives CASIRSRVDTEAFF.

The CDR3 DNA is TGTGCCTGGAGTACCGACAGGGGCAATGAGCAGTTCTTC. Its translation is CAWSTDRGNEQFF. V and J are TRBV30 and TRBJ2-1; 8 nucleotides agree with TRBD1. CDR1 is GTSNPN, CDR2 SVGIG, per germline (reference sequence). The CDR3 consists of 13 residues. Trimming took 2 bases from V and 6 from J; bases not matched to a gene: 3.

This clonotype was observed many times. V is TRBV7-2 and J is TRBJ2-4; D gene unclear. CDR3 length: 17 residues. Trimming removed 4 bases at V and 0 bases at J, with 16 bases between. CDR1 and CDR2 (germline): SGHTA, FQGNSA. For the CDR3, the DNA is TGTGCCAGCAGCTCCCAGGTTAGGGTCGGAGCCAAAAACATTCAGTACTTC. It specifies CASSSQVRVGAKNIQYF.

This clonotype was detected only a few times. The V gene is TRBV7-2, the J gene TRBJ2-3, with 14 positions matching TRBD2. Per the germline V gene, CDR1 is SGHTA and CDR2 is FQGNSA. V shed 1 base and J 6 bases; nucleotides not matched to a gene: 6. CDR3 size: 17 residues. The chain's CDR3 is CASSLGLAGGPGDTQYF. The CDR3 DNA is TGTGCCAGCAGCTTAGGACTAGCGGGAGGGCCAGGGGATACGCAGTATTTT.